One T cell receptor (beta chain) is described in this entry. The antigen it binds to is not known. It has no much larger one-base neighbor in the sample; base qualities were not kept. Sequences SGHNT (CDR1) and YYREEE (CDR2) are obtained from the germline V gene (reference sequence). Deletion took 2 bases off V and 8 bases off J, with a span of 17 bases between the germline ends. The CDR3 contains 14 residues, cysteine and phenylalanine counted. Just the 42-base CDR3 DNA is kept, in frame starting at base 1. TCRbeta CDR3 regions were amplified from genomic DNA by means of the immunoSEQ Assay, a bias-controlled multiplex PCR. The paper's data handling went like this. Within the assay, amplification of reference gene primers was used to estimate how many nucleated cells each sample contained. To quantify the absolute abundance of each unique TCRbeta CDR3 rearrangement, sequence reads were collapsed and filtered. For each sample, productive Simpson clonality was calculated as the square root of Simpson's diversity index over productive rearrangements. Not all clones reach the TCRdb copy of this immuneACCESS table, which keeps in-frame sequences only. Checked studies attribute under half of the gap to unresolved V genes and leave the rest unexplained. V, J and clone size reflect that table, while D and trimming were determined from the DNA. The sample table shows roughly 120,000 clones, and around nine tenths are seen once. The ten largest account for approximately 1.9% of the sample.

Collaborating institutions collected whole blood in K2EDTA tubes following their own protocols. For TCRbeta analysis, collaborators shipped samples as frozen whole blood, isolated PBMCs, or DNA extracted from either of those sample types. This sample is drawn from a study of blood T cell repertoires in COVID-19 (TCRdb year 2020). Concerning the study at large: Collaborator samples came from the United States, Italy and Spain and covered acute and convalescent phases of COVID-19. The material from the prospective study consisted of cDNA or gDNA derived from T cells, B-cell-depleted T cells, or PBMCs. Deeply sampled blood TCRbeta repertoires from subjects exposed to, actively infected with, or recovered from COVID-19 were included in the dataset. The repertoires were released in a freely available public database meant as a resource for research on the immune response to SARS-CoV-2. Samples came from the ongoing ImmuneRACE study (first 160 participants) plus 1,254 subjects from 6 global collaborators. The sample metadata nearly always contained a de-identified subject ID, COVID-19 status, age in years and sex. HLA class I and class II types, where available, came from metadata supplied by the sample provider rather than from assay-based typing.

Overall results and qualifications from the work: Clinical and demographic metadata were provided uncurated, with the amount varying by source and participant.

The chain is made from TRBV5-4 and TRBJ2-7, with TRBD1 perhaps the D gene, on 5 matching bases. The sequencing input was peripheral blood. The TCR originated in a human donor with active COVID-19. The donor label of this sample is uncertain. The bases read TGTGCCAGCAGCTTCCAAGGGGCAGCCCCTCAGCAGTACTTC. It codes for CASSFQGAAPQQYF.